This record covers a single TCR beta chain. The method was immunoSEQ multiplex PCR; TCRdb's version includes in-frame clones alone and lacks a portion of them. The sample shows more than 80,000 clones, over 90% of them seen only once. This entry belongs to a study of technical replicates of blood from several donors. Between the trimmed V and J ends, which lost 4 bases and 0 bases, there was a span of 22 bases. The CDR3 covers 18 residues. Looked up from germline, CDR1 is SGHDT and CDR2 is YYEEEE. The TCR sequence derives from a human donor in good health. The sample consisted of T cells isolated from PBMCs. This sequence joins TRBV5-6 and TRBJ1-2; D uncertain. This CDR3 is CASSPAAEAGPANYGYTF. For the CDR3, the DNA is TGTGCCAGCAGCCCCGCCGCGGAGGCGGGTCCAGCTAACTATGGCTACACCTTC. Using reference TRBV5-6 and TRBJ1-2 for the parts outside the CDR3, the full variable domain is DAGVTQSPTHLIKTRGQQVTLRCSPKSGHDTVSWYQQALGQGPQFIFQYYEEEERQRGNFPDRFSGHQFPNYSSELNVNALLLGDSALYLCASSPAAEAGPANYGYTFGSGTRLTVV.